These 20 T cell receptor beta chains came from one sample sequenced in a study of Tregs in tolerant kidney transplant recipients. Recipients received nonmyeloablative bone marrow transplants from related graft donors, with transient mixed chimerism. The repertoire was sequenced with immunoSEQ multiplex PCR; TCRdb's copy has only in-frame clones and lacks some. Among roughly 86,000 clones, roughly 93% were seen once, and the ten largest hold 1.6%. Here the sequenced sample was CD4+ T cells from blood (PBMCs), taken 12 months after the transplant. Receptor source: a human patient who received a combined kidney and bone marrow transplant. Some of these T cells may belong to the graft donor.

The count of this clone is one. The rearrangement uses TRBV5-1 and TRBJ1-4, with no clear D. With 4 bases removed from V and 8 bases from J, the gap between germline ends came to 12 bases. The CDR3 totals 13 residues. Germline CDR1 and CDR2: SGHRS and YFSETQ. The CDR3 sequence is CASSTPPGEKLFF. DNA of the CDR3: TGCGCCAGCAGCACACCGCCAGGCGAAAAACTGTTTTTT.

CDR3 sequence: CASSPPGLAEDLGEQYF. The CDR3 DNA reads as TGTGCCAGCAGTCCACCGGGACTAGCGGAGGATTTAGGGGAGCAGTACTTC. V and J are TRBV25-1 and TRBJ2-7; TRBD2 matches at 11 bases. V lost 5 bases and J lost 7; bases outside the gene matches: 16. The germline V gene encodes CDR1 MGHDK and CDR2 SYGVNS. This CDR3 comprises 17 residues.

The CDR3 nucleotides are TGCGCCAGCAGCTTTGGGGACAGGGGGCTGAACACCATATATTTT. Protein product: CASSFGDRGLNTIYF. The chain uses TRBV5-1 and TRBJ1-3, with 12 bases lining up with TRBD1. There are 15 residues in the CDR3. Trimming removed 2 bases from V and 7 bases from J; junction bases left unmatched: 4. The germline V gene encodes CDR1 SGHRS and CDR2 YFSETQ.

The chain couples TRBV18 to TRBJ1-6; tentative D call: TRBD1 (5 bases). The CDR3 length is 16 residues. CDR1 is KGHSH, CDR2 LQKENI, per germline. With 1 base removed from V and 7 bases from J, the gap between germline ends came to 14 bases. As DNA, the CDR3 is TGTGCCAGCTCACCACAGCGAGACAGACCAAATTCACCCCTCCACTTT. Protein: CASSPQRDRPNSPLHF.

The gene calls are TRBV7-8 and TRBJ1-1, with a tentative D call TRBD1 (5 bases). Per the germline V gene, CDR1 is SGHVS and CDR2 is FQNEAQ. The CDR3 runs to 16 residues. V was trimmed by 5 bases and J by 1 base, leaving 17 bases between them. The CDR3 bases are TGTGCCAGCAGCCATAACGGGGGACGGAAGAACACTGAAGCTTTCTTT. It yields the protein CASSHNGGRKNTEAFF.

The rearrangement links TRBV21-1 to TRBJ2-7; the table calls TRBD1, which could not be checked here. TRBV21-1 is marked as a pseudogene. The CDR3 loop spans 15 amino acids. In nucleotides, the CDR3 is TGTGCCAGCAGCAAAATGGGACAGGGGTCCTACGAGCAGTACTTC. Amino acids: CASSKMGQGSYEQYF.

V gene TRBV11-3 combines with J gene TRBJ1-1, with D unclear. The germline V gene has CDR1 SGHNT and CDR2 YENEEA. The CDR3 totals 13 residues. V shed 2 bases and J shed 8 bases, with 12 bases lying between them. The CDR3 loop is CASSLLVSVEAFF. The CDR3 bases are TGTGCCAGCAGCTTATTGGTCAGCGTAGAAGCTTTCTTT. The complete variable domain, with remaining parts taken from reference TRBV11-3 and TRBJ1-1, reads EAGVVQSPRYKIIEKKQPVAFWCNPISGHNTLYWYLQNLGQGPELLIRYENEEAVDDSQLPKDRFSAERLKGVDSTLKIQPAELGDSAVYLCASSLLVSVEAFFGQGTRLTVV.

The rearrangement joins TRBV7-6 to TRBJ2-3, with 9 bases that match TRBD2. Germline V CDR1 and CDR2: SGHVS, FNYEAQ. The CDR3 runs 16 residues. J was trimmed by 3 bases and V by 0 bases; bases with no gene match: 4. The CDR3 region has the DNA TGTGCCAGCAGCTTAGCTGATAGCGGGGGTACAGATACGCAGTATTTT. Translation gives CASSLADSGGTDTQYF.

The gene calls are TRBV27 and TRBJ1-1, with 8 bases fitting TRBD1. With 4 bases clipped from V and 1 base from J, the junction kept 8 bases outside the gene matches. CDR3 length: 16 amino acids. The germline V gene encodes CDR1 MNHEY and CDR2 SMNVEV (reference sequence). DNA of the CDR3: TGTGCCAGCAGTTCTTGGACAGGGACAGGGAACACTGAAGCTTTCTTT. Its protein is CASSSWTGTGNTEAFF.

The chain joins TRBV5-1 to TRBJ2-1, with TRBD2 matching over 7 bases. CDR1 is SGHRS, CDR2 YFSETQ, per germline. This CDR3 is 15 amino acids long. The V segment lost 0 bases and the J segment 7 bases; nucleotides outside the gene matches: 7. DNA for the CDR3: TGCGCCAGCAGCTTGGCCCCGGGAGGTTTTAATGAGCAGTTCTTC. Translated: CASSLAPGGFNEQFF.

V usage is TRBV28 and J usage is TRBJ1-1; the D is unclear. Trimming shortened V by 2 bases and J by 8 bases, and 9 bases separated the two germline ends. The CDR3 is made up of 12 amino acids. Germline-derived CDR1 and CDR2 are MDHEN and SYDVKM. CDR3 amino acids: CASSLRRREAFF. The CDR3 DNA follows: TGTGCCAGCAGTTTACGGCGGAGGGAAGCTTTCTTT.

The chain couples TRBV6-5 to TRBJ1-1; tentative D call: TRBD1 (5 bases). This CDR3 comprises 14 residues. CDR1 and CDR2 (germline): MNHEY, SVGAGI. Deletions cut 5 bases from V and 3 bases from J, with 13 bases between. In DNA, the CDR3 is TGTGCCAGCAGTAGGTGGGGGGTGGACACTGAAGCTTTCTTT. This codes for CASSRWGVDTEAFF.

CDR3 sequence (DNA): TGCGCCAGCAGCCAAGACGGAGGCGGACAGGCTTACAATGAGCAGTTCTTC. This encodes CASSQDGGGQAYNEQFF. V is TRBV4-1 and J is TRBJ2-1, with 7 bases aligning to TRBD1. The CDR3 runs to 17 residues. Germline CDR1 is MGHRA and CDR2 is YSYEKL. The junction had 9 bases not matched to a gene; V was cut back by 0 bases and J by 4 bases.

V usage is TRBV28 and J usage is TRBJ2-3, with D possibly matching TRBD2 (6 bases). The CDR3 has 14 amino acids. Looked up from germline, CDR1 is MDHEN and CDR2 is SYDVKM. Trimming stripped 2 bases from V and 5 bases from J, with 11 bases between. As DNA, the CDR3 is TGTGCCAGCAGTTTAGGTCTAGCGTTAGATACGCAGTATTTT. Residues: CASSLGLALDTQYF.

This CDR3 reads CASSTGETQYF. In nucleotides, the CDR3 is TGTGCCAGCAGTACTGGAGAGACCCAGTACTTC. The rearrangement joins TRBV6-1 to TRBJ2-5, with unresolved D. Trimming removed 5 bases at V and 4 bases at J, with 5 bases between. Germline V CDR1 and CDR2: MNHNS, SASEGT. The CDR3 runs to 11 residues.

This sequence joins TRBV28 and TRBJ1-1; D is unresolved. Between the trimmed V and J ends, which lost 1 base and 2 bases, there was a span of 11 bases. The CDR3 has 15 amino acids. Germline CDR1 and CDR2: MDHEN and SYDVKM. The CDR3 loop reads CASSLYQTTNTEAFF. The CDR3 DNA follows: TGTGCCAGCAGTTTATACCAGACAACCAACACTGAAGCTTTCTTT. Drawing the rest from reference TRBV28 and TRBJ1-1, the complete variable domain is DVKVTQSSRYLVKRTGEKVFLECVQDMDHENMFWYRQDPGLGLRLIYFSYDVKMKEKGDIPEGYSVSREKKERFSLILESASTNQTSMYLCASSLYQTTNTEAFFGQGTRLTVV.

The chain carries TRBV7-6 and TRBJ2-3; TRBD2 is a possible D gene (6 bases). Trimming shortened V by 4 bases and J by 0 bases, and 14 bases separated the two germline ends. CDR1 and CDR2 from the germline V gene are SGHVS and FNYEAQ. CDR3 length: 16 amino acids. CDR3 DNA: TGTGCCAGCAGCTCCCCGGCGGGGAGGAGCACAGATACGCAGTATTTT. As protein: CASSSPAGRSTDTQYF.

The chain joins TRBV7-8 to TRBJ2-3; TRBD2 matches 10 bases. The V gene's germline CDR1 is SGHVS and CDR2 FQNEAQ. With V trimmed by 3 bases and J by 2 bases, 5 bases remained unmatched. CDR3 length: 16 residues. This CDR3 is CASSFSTSGTTDTQYF. The CDR3 bases are TGTGCCAGCAGCTTCTCCACTAGCGGGACCACAGATACGCAGTATTTT.

This clone was seen once. This rearrangement joins TRBV9 to TRBJ1-2, with TRBD1 identical over 9 bases. Looked up from germline, CDR1 is SGDLS and CDR2 is YYNGEE. The CDR3 covers 14 residues. J was trimmed by 4 bases and V by 7 bases; bases with no gene match: 8. For the CDR3, the DNA is TGTGCCAGCGGGGGGACAGGGTTGCCCTATGGCTACACCTTC. Translation gives CASGGTGLPYGYTF.

This CDR3 reads CASSLSFNRYQETQYF. CDR3 nucleotides: TGTGCCAGCAGCTTATCTTTTAACCGGTACCAAGAGACCCAGTACTTC. This chain joins TRBV7-2 and TRBJ2-5; no clear D. The germline V gene encodes CDR1 SGHTA and CDR2 FQGNSA. V dropped 2 bases and J dropped 0 bases, with 13 bases sitting between them. The CDR3 extends over 16 amino acids.